Detailed here is one TCR beta chain. Its specificity is unknown. Profiled with immunoSEQ multiplex PCR; TCRdb holds only in-frame clones, not every one. The sample yields tens of thousands of clones, just over 85% seen once. This sample stems from a study of OX40 agonist ivuxolimab in advanced cancers. Broader study findings: Normalized T-cell clonal expansion was also low in a subset of nonresponders. CD8+ T cells (on average) carried more expanded clones than CD4+ T cells.

CDR1 and CDR2 (germline): MDHEN, SYDVKM. The CDR3 is 13 amino acids. V lost 2 bases and J lost 5, with 7 bases in between. Here the sequenced sample was CD4+ or CD8+ T cells sorted from blood, taken in a trial of the OX40 agonist ivuxolimab. The chain carries TRBV28 and TRBJ2-1; no clear D gene. The clonotype was recovered from an adult with an advanced solid tumor such as melanoma, head and neck, liver or kidney cancer. The CDR3 nucleotides are TGTGCCAGCAGTTTAGTCCTACACAATGAGCAGTTCTTC. Translated: CASSLVLHNEQFF.